The clone carrying this T cell receptor (beta chain) was seen repeatedly, ten times or more. This entry comes from a study of T cells in Graves' hyperthyroidism and ophthalmopathy. Overall study: The initial diagnosis was the point when peripheral blood was collected, ahead of any treatment.

Regions amplified from RNA transcripts were the TCR beta CDR3 regions. Using the HTBI primer set, a first-round RT-PCR was run on the TCR CDR3. MiXCR was run by TCRdb on the multiplex PCR reads, yielding one entry per CDR3 protein. The table records roughly 250,000 distinct CDR3 sequences, about a sixth of them present only once. The PBMCs had their origin in about 9.7 ml of fresh peripheral blood. This clonotype was sampled from a woman under 30 with Graves' ophthalmopathy. Sequencing was done on a sample of blood.

The CDR3 loop is CASSPRADGELFF. Here the CDR3 DNA reads TGCGCCAGCAGCCCTCGAGCTGACGGGGAGCTGTTTTTT. The chain recombines TRBV5-1 with TRBJ2-2; no definite D call. Germline lookup yields CDR1 SGHRS and CDR2 YFSETQ. This CDR3 contains 13 residues. The V end lost 4 bases, the J end lost 7 bases, and 11 bases lay between the germline ends.